This T cell receptor (beta chain) originates from a study of human T cells and chemical hapten exposure. About the research overall: All through the roughly 23-week study, the scalp of each patient received diphenylcyclopropenone doses weekly. Patients, largely female, had alopecia areata, totalis or universalis.

The length of the CDR3 is 12 residues. Trimming cost V 7 bases and J 7 bases; bases outside gene matches: 6. The germline V gene has CDR1 GTSNPN and CDR2 SVGIG (reference sequence). TCRdb passed the RACE reads through MiXCR, listing each CDR3 protein once. The table records some 59,000 distinct CDR3 sequences, 11% of them present only once. The sample's time point: pre-sensitization, week 0. Treatment meaning: therapeutic diphenylcyclopropenone sensitization with weekly scalp DPC. This clonotype appeared many times. The antigen is unknown. Study-level findings and limits: Compared to controls, expanded TCRs made significantly more large clusters of similar CDR3s.

The TCR comes from a woman in her thirties or forties with alopecia areata. Some clones in this sample may be carry-over from other donors' samples. Source: whole blood, taken in connection with sensitization to the hapten diphenylcyclopropenone (DPC). This chain joins TRBV30 and TRBJ1-5; 8 bases align to TRBD1. The CDR3, as DNA: TGTGCCTCCCAGACAGGGGAACAGCCCCAGCATTTT. This translates into CASQTGEQPQHF.